These T cell receptor beta chains were read from a single sample in a study of T-cell memory formation after mild COVID-19. Via MiXCR, TCRdb re-called the 5' RACE reads, giving one row per CDR3 protein. The sample yields under 650,000 distinct CDR3 sequences, more than 15% seen once. The specimen sequenced was PBMCs or a T cell subset sorted from them (not recorded which). Every receptor here comes from an adult woman who had mild COVID-19 (a few samples of this study predate the infection). Cell type and time point are not known. Both conserved end residues are part of each CDR3. A D gene is named only where the DNA matches it firmly. Some rows have no size entry. The others give once, few or many, or a class for an expanded clone.

j_call clone_size cdr3_length v_call d_call cdr3_aa cdr3_nt
TRBJ2-1 . 11 TRBV11-2 . CASSFLGEQFF TGTGCCAGCAGCTTTCTAGGTGAGCAGTTCTTC
TRBJ2-5 few 16 TRBV7-9 . CASSLRGTDYQETQYF TGTGCCAGCAGCTTGCGGGGGACAGATTACCAAGAGACCCAGTACTTC
TRBJ1-4 . 13 TRBV12-3/TRBV12-4 . CASKATGNEKLFF TGTGCCAGCAAGGCGACAGGAAATGAAAAACTGTTTTTT
TRBJ1-1 few 15 TRBV7-9 TRBD1 CASSSLGQGDTEAFF TGTGCCAGCAGCTCACTGGGACAGGGGGACACTGAAGCTTTCTTT
TRBJ2-2 many 12 TRBV12-3/TRBV12-4 . CASSLHTGELFF TGTGCCAGCAGTTTACACACCGGGGAGCTGTTTTTT
TRBJ2-7 . 13 TRBV7-9 . CASSLNRDYEQYF TGTGCCAGCAGCTTGAACAGGGACTACGAGCAGTACTTC
TRBJ2-1 few 13 TRBV4-3 TRBD2 CASSQVREGLQFF TGCGCCAGCAGCCAAGTGCGGGAGGGCCTGCAGTTCTTC
TRBJ2-2 . 16 TRBV6-2/TRBV6-3 TRBD2 CASSYGTSGRTGELFF TGTGCCAGCAGTTACGGGACTAGCGGGAGAACCGGGGAGCTGTTTTTT
TRBJ1-4 few 14 TRBV12-3/TRBV12-4 . CASTQGHANEKLFF TGTGCCAGCACCCAGGGACACGCTAATGAAAAACTGTTTTTT
TRBJ1-1 . 13 TRBV11-2 . CASSLDYESRAFF TGTGCCAGCAGCTTAGATTATGAAAGTCGGGCTTTCTTT
TRBJ2-7 . 15 TRBV18 TRBD2 CASSLGTSGNYEQYF TGTGCCAGCTCCCTTGGGACTAGCGGAAACTACGAGCAGTACTTC
TRBJ1-2 few 10 TRBV20-1 . CSASRYGYTF TGCAGTGCATCACGATATGGCTACACCTTC
TRBJ2-3 few 14 TRBV12-3/TRBV12-4 . CASSLTRALGTQYF TGTGCCAGCAGTCTAACCCGGGCCCTGGGTACGCAGTATTTT
TRBJ2-3 . 16 TRBV13 TRBD2 CASSPQKTSIADTQYF TGTGCCAGCAGCCCCCAAAAGACTAGCATTGCAGATACGCAGTATTTT
TRBJ2-2 few 16 TRBV5-1 . CASSLARAAITGELFF TGCGCCAGCAGCTTGGCCAGGGCAGCGATCACCGGGGAGCTGTTTTTT
TRBJ2-2 few 17 TRBV6-5 TRBD1 CASTYSSGTGSTGELFF TGTGCCAGCACCTACTCCTCCGGGACAGGCAGCACCGGGGAGCTGTTTTTT
TRBJ2-3 few 15 TRBV29-1 . CSVLLDRISTDTQYF TGCAGCGTTTTATTAGACAGGATCAGCACAGATACGCAGTATTTT
TRBJ1-1 few 12 TRBV20-1 TRBD1 CSANTGGTEAFF TGCAGTGCTAATACAGGGGGGACTGAAGCTTTCTTT
TRBJ2-5 . 17 TRBV24-1 . CATSDLPGQPTQETQYF TGTGCCACCAGTGATTTGCCGGGACAACCTACCCAAGAGACCCAGTACTTC
TRBJ2-1 . 15 TRBV7-2 TRBD1 CASSLGGQGHNEQFF TGTGCCAGCAGCTTAGGTGGACAGGGCCACAATGAGCAGTTCTTC